The clone carrying this T cell receptor (beta chain) was observed a handful of times. This entry comes from a study of Graves' ophthalmopathy and Graves' hyperthyroidism. Background on the study: Peripheral blood was obtained at first diagnosis, ahead of any treatment.

Trimming removed 5 bases at V and 7 bases at J, with 21 bases between. This CDR3 has 17 amino acids. Germline V CDR1 and CDR2: MRHNA, SNTAGT. The PBMCs originated from approximately 9.5 ml of fresh peripheral blood. The TCR beta CDR3 regions underwent amplification from RNA transcripts. RT-PCR in the first round used HTBI primers; a second-round multiplex PCR followed. TCRdb re-called the multiplex PCR reads through MiXCR, storing one row per CDR3 protein. The table shows around 670,000 distinct CDR3 sequences, with roughly 40% occurring only once. The chain joins TRBV6-4 to TRBJ1-6, with D tentatively TRBD1 (6 bases). The sequence derives from an adult man with Graves' ophthalmopathy. Sequencing input: peripheral blood. The CDR3 here is CASSLSVTGLRNSPLHF. The DNA for the CDR3 is TGTGCCAGCAGTTTATCCGTGACAGGATTGCGGAATTCACCCCTCCACTTT.